This T cell receptor (beta chain) was sequenced for a study of Graves' ophthalmopathy and Graves' hyperthyroidism. It was on clinical symptoms, serum thyroxine, TRAb, thyroid ultrasound and orbital computed tomography that diagnosis relied. This clonotype was found many times. The sequenced template was RNA, covering the TCR beta CDR3 region. First-round RT-PCR used HTBI primers; second-round multiplex PCR followed. TCRdb analysed the multiplex PCR reads with MiXCR anew, one entry per CDR3 protein. The sample records 350,000 to 400,000 distinct CDR3 sequences, over 15% being singletons. The germline V and J ends were trimmed by 5 bases and 9 bases, with 16 bases remaining between them. There are 13 residues in the CDR3.

The TCR originated in a woman in her late teens or twenties with stable Graves' hyperthyroidism. Input material: peripheral blood. The chain combines TRBV12-3 or TRBV12-4 with TRBJ1-1; TRBD1 might be the D (6 bases). The CDR3 region is CASSHLDRSQAFF. CDR3 sequence (DNA): TGTGCCAGCAGTCACCTTGACAGGTCGCAAGCTTTCTTT.